The clone carrying this T cell receptor beta chain has a handful of counts. The antigen remains unidentified. The data stem from a study of T cells in Graves' hyperthyroidism and ophthalmopathy. Points from the study as a whole: Blood held most thyroid clonotypes expanded above 0.001 frequency.

Across 18 months, stable Graves' hyperthyroidism was marked by no progression to ophthalmopathy. Recently diagnosed hyperthyroidism of less than 2 months' duration affected patients aged 18 to 65. The source material, RNA transcripts, was used to amplify TCR beta CDR3 regions. The TCR CDR3 was amplified in a first-round RT-PCR using the HTBI primer set. TCRdb used MiXCR to reprocess the multiplex PCR reads, holding one entry per CDR3 protein. The sample holds just over 550,000 distinct CDR3 sequences, more than 45% seen once. The V gene lost 8 bases and the J gene lost 7 bases, with 14 bases spanning the gap. Germline CDR1 is SQVTM and CDR2 is ANQGSEA. The CDR3 extends over 11 amino acids.

The TCR sequence derives from a woman between 18 and 29 years old with Graves' hyperthyroidism. Specimen: peripheral blood or thyroid tissue (not recorded which). The chain recombines TRBV29-1 with TRBJ1-2; a possible D gene is TRBD1 (6 bases). CDR3 sequence: CSLTSGVGYTF. The CDR3 coding sequence is TGCAGCTTGACGTCAGGGGTTGGCTACACCTTC.